A few counts support the clone carrying this T cell receptor (beta chain). Its antigen is not identified. The entry originates in a study of blood T cells in healthy people across ages. Overall study results and limits: Measured against age, TCR beta diversity per million T cells decreased in a roughly linear manner.

Individuals who donated were healthy Caucasians from Russia aged roughly 6 to 95. Every donor gave approximately 10 milliliters of peripheral blood. A second 7 to 11 cycle PCR used barcoded and J-beta primers. Every cDNA was tagged by a template-switch adaptor with 12 random nucleotides. TCRdb independently ran MiXCR on the 5' RACE reads; one entry per CDR3 protein. The sample holds about 780,000 distinct CDR3 sequences, around 45% seen once. CDR1 is DFQATT, CDR2 SNEGSKA, per germline (reference sequence). The CDR3 extends over 15 amino acids. Trimming took 6 bases from V and 0 from J, leaving 15 bases between them.

J is TRBJ2-1 and V is TRBV20-1; possible D gene TRBD2, 6 bases. This sequence was found in a man older than 75 in good health. The sequenced material came from blood. The CDR3 reads CSATVSSVSYNEQFF. Here the CDR3 DNA reads TGCAGTGCCACCGTCTCTAGCGTCTCCTACAATGAGCAGTTCTTC.